The clone carrying this T cell receptor (beta chain) was picked up many times. These data come from a study of regulatory T cells in long-lasting Graves disease. Specified time point: newly diagnosed GD, antithyroid drugs for less than 3 months. TCR sequences were obtained from RNA taken from PBMCs. Relying on iRepertoire HTBI primers and Arm-PCR of CDR3 regions, the team built TCR beta libraries. TCRdb re-called the multiplex PCR reads with MiXCR, one entry per CDR3 protein. The data contain a few hundred thousand distinct CDR3 sequences, 15% of them seen just once; the ten biggest clones take up under 9%. Germline V gene data show CDR1 as SGHVS and CDR2 as FQNEAQ. The CDR3 is 16 amino acids. Losses at the gene ends were 3 bases for V and 4 bases for J; bases not matched to a gene: 6. The same sample was also used in a study of T cells in Graves' hyperthyroidism and ophthalmopathy.

This chain links TRBV7-8 with TRBJ2-1, with 10 bases lining up with TRBD2. The clonotype originates from a woman aged 40 to 55 with Graves disease. The sequencing used peripheral blood mononuclear cells (PBMCs), collected at new diagnosis, from a patient treated with antithyroid drugs. Written as DNA, the CDR3 is TGTGCCAGCAGCTTGAGGACTAGCGGAGAATACAATGAGCAGTTCTTC. Its translation is CASSLRTSGEYNEQFF.